These 6 T cell receptor beta chains came from one sample sequenced in a study of T cell changes during pregnancy in multiple sclerosis (dated by TCRdb to between 2018 and 2021). The library was produced with the immunoSEQ multiplex PCR assay. As stored in TCRdb, this immuneACCESS dataset retains in-frame rearrangements with V and J assigned. A fraction of the clones does not appear; measured against another copy, unresolved V genes explain less than half of the discrepancy, and the remainder lacks a known reason. For this sample the table gives roughly 76,000 clones, of which around 90% were detected only once. The ten largest clones take up almost 0.3% of the sample. Here the sequenced sample was CD4+ T cells from peripheral blood mononuclear cells, taken after pregnancy. Receptors originate from a female donor with multiple sclerosis, enrolled in a pregnancy study.

The chain is built from TRBV21-1 and TRBJ2-1; the table names TRBD2, a call not compared with the DNA. TRBV21-1 is assigned pseudogene status. The CDR3 totals 18 residues. The CDR3 nucleotides are TGTGCCAGCAGCAAAGGAGTAACTAGCGGGGGGGGTTACAATGAGCAGTTCTTC. This translates into CASSKGVTSGGGYNEQFF.

This chain joins TRBV13 and TRBJ2-1; D is uncertain. Trimming stripped 2 bases from V and 3 bases from J, with 8 bases between. Germline V gene sequence: CDR1 PRHDT, CDR2 FYEKMQ (reference sequence). This CDR3 region has 14 residues. CDR3 DNA sequence: TGTGCCAGCAGCTTACACGCAGTCTACAATGAGCAGTTCTTC. Protein product: CASSLHAVYNEQFF.

DNA for the CDR3: TGTGCCAGCAGCTTAGTGGGGGGGAAGGACAATGAGCAGTTCTTC. Its translation is CASSLVGGKDNEQFF. This chain uses TRBV7-2 with TRBJ2-1; 7 bases are a match to TRBD2. The CDR3 runs to 15 residues. The V and J ends lost 1 base and 5 bases, in that order; junction bases with no gene match: 5. From germline, CDR1 is SGHTA and CDR2 FQGNSA.

The chain has TRBV5-1 and TRBJ1-4; tentative D call: TRBD1 (5 bases). V lost 4 bases and J 8 bases, leaving 18 bases between the germline ends. The germline V gene encodes CDR1 SGHRS and CDR2 YFSETQ. This CDR3 is 15 amino acids long. The CDR3 region has the DNA TGCGCCAGCAGCAATTCCCGGGACTCTGGCGAAAAACTGTTTTTT. It translates to CASSNSRDSGEKLFF.

This chain joins TRBV5-4 and TRBJ2-6, with a possible D match to TRBD2 (6 bases). Germline CDR1 is SGHNT and CDR2 is YYREEE (reference sequence). Trimming took off 5 bases at V and 0 bases at J, with 18 bases between the two ends. CDR3 length: 18 amino acids. The chain's CDR3 is CASRSGTFLSSGANVLTF. For the CDR3, the DNA is TGTGCCAGCAGATCTGGGACTTTCCTGAGCTCTGGGGCCAACGTCCTGACTTTC. Filled out from reference TRBV5-4 and TRBJ2-6, the complete variable domain reads ETGVTQSPTHLIKTRGQQVTLRCSSQSGHNTVSWYQQALGQGPQFIFQYYREEENGRGNFPPRFSGLQFPNYSSELNVNALELDDSALYLCASRSGTFLSSGANVLTFGAGSRLTVL.

The chain is built from TRBV6-1 and TRBJ1-6; D is perhaps TRBD1 (5 bases). V was clipped by 2 bases and J by 10 bases, with 12 bases between them. Germline V gene data show CDR1 as MNHNS and CDR2 as SASEGT. The CDR3 length is 14 residues. The DNA for the CDR3 is TGTGCCAGCAGTGAAATCCAGGGCGGATCACCCCTCCACTTT. Translating gives CASSEIQGGSPLHF.